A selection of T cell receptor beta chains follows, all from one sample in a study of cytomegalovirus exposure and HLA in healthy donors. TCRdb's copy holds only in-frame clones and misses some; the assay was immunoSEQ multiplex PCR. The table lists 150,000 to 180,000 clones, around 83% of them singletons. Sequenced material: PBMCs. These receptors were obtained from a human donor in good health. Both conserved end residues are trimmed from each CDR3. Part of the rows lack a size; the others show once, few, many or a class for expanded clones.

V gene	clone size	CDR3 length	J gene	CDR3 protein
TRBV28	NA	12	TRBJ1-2	ASSLGQETYGYT
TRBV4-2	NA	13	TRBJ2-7	ASSPLGRDVYEQY
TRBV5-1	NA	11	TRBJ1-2	ASSFTGDYGYT
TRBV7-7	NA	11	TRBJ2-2	ASSQANTGELF
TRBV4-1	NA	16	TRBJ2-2	ASSPLARQGAWLGELF
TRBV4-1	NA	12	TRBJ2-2	ASSQWLATGELF
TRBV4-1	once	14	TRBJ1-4	ASSQAHQGVNEKLF
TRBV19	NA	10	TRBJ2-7	ASSTRTGQGY
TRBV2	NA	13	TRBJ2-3	ASSGRDRFTDTQY
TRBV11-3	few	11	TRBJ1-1	ASSRGQNTEAF